The 17 T cell receptor beta chains reported below all come from one sample, sequenced in a study of T-cell memory formation after mild COVID-19. TCRdb fed the 5' RACE reads into MiXCR, producing one record per CDR3 protein. The sample shows about 110,000 distinct CDR3 sequences, about 18% of them seen only once. The specimen was PBMCs or a T cell subset sorted from them (not recorded which). The source of these receptors is a man between 18 and 29 years old who had mild COVID-19 (a few samples of this study predate the infection). Cell type and time point are not known.

This clonotype has only a few counts. The rearrangement links TRBV6-5 to TRBJ2-3; the D gene is possibly TRBD1 (5 bases). Germline CDR1 MNHEY, CDR2 SVGAGI. CDR3 length: 15 amino acids. Trimming took off 0 bases at V and 0 bases at J, with 7 bases between the two ends. The CDR3 loop is CASSYSKGSTDTQYF. DNA for the CDR3: TGTGCCAGCAGTTACTCGAAGGGGAGCACAGATACGCAGTATTTT.

V and J are TRBV20-1 and TRBJ2-7; a possible D gene is TRBD2 (5 bases). The germline V gene has CDR1 DFQATT and CDR2 SNEGSKA (reference sequence). The germline V and J ends were trimmed by 0 bases and 4 bases, with 16 bases remaining between them. The CDR3 is 15 amino acids. The CDR3 bases are TGCAGTGCTAGAGATGCCGGGTCCAGCGGTTACGAGCAGTACGTC. This sequence encodes CSARDAGSSGYEQYV.

Many counts were recorded for this clonotype. The chain couples TRBV9 to TRBJ2-3; 10 nucleotides match TRBD2. The V gene end was trimmed by 0 bases and the J gene end by 0 bases; junction bases not matched to a gene: 4. CDR3 length: 17 amino acids. The germline V gene has CDR1 SGDLS and CDR2 YYNGEE. The DNA for the CDR3 is TGTGCCAGCAGCGTAGGACTAGCGGGTGGGAGCACAGATACGCAGTATTTT. Protein sequence: CASSVGLAGGSTDTQYF.

The CDR3 reads CASSPGRTEAFF. The CDR3 bases are TGCGCCAGCAGCCCGGGACGCACTGAAGCTTTCTTT. The chain employs TRBV5-1 and TRBJ1-1; a possible D gene is TRBD1 (5 bases). Germline CDR1 and CDR2: SGHRS and YFSETQ. CDR3 length: 12 residues. V was cut by 4 bases and J by 4 bases, with 8 bases left in between.

The chain is built from TRBV25-1 and TRBJ2-2, with D unclear. This CDR3 has 13 amino acids. Per the germline V gene, CDR1 is MGHDK and CDR2 is SYGVNS. Deletions cut 8 bases from V and 0 bases from J, with 7 bases between. This CDR3 is CASGHPNTGELFF. CDR3 bases: TGTGCCAGCGGGCACCCGAACACCGGGGAGCTGTTTTTT.

The chain couples TRBV5-4 to TRBJ1-2; the match to TRBD1 covers 7 bases. In germline, CDR1 is SGHNT, CDR2 YYREEE (reference sequence). V shed 3 bases, J shed 1 base, and the junction held 6 bases outside the gene matches. This CDR3 is built from 15 residues. CDR3 region: CASSSGQFFNYGYTF. CDR3 in DNA: TGTGCCAGCAGCTCGGGACAGTTCTTTAACTATGGCTACACCTTC. The whole variable domain, remainder taken from reference TRBV5-4 and TRBJ1-2, is ETGVTQSPTHLIKTRGQQVTLRCSSQSGHNTVSWYQQALGQGPQFIFQYYREEENGRGNFPPRFSGLQFPNYSSELNVNALELDDSALYLCASSSGQFFNYGYTFGSGTRLTVV.

There are many counts of this clonotype. V and J are TRBV5-4 and TRBJ2-5, with TRBD2 as a possible D gene (6 bases). V lost 4 bases and J lost 4, with 11 bases in between. The CDR3 loop spans 13 amino acids. Per the germline V gene, CDR1 is SGHNT and CDR2 is YYREEE (reference sequence). The CDR3 region has the DNA TGTGCCAGCAGCCCACGGGGGTCAGAGACCCAGTACTTC. Translating it yields CASSPRGSETQYF.

This clonotype was seen a few times. This sequence joins TRBV9 and TRBJ1-1; D gene uncertain. The V end lost 0 bases, the J end lost 7 bases, and 19 bases lay between the germline ends. The CDR3 runs to 16 residues. Germline CDR1 and CDR2: SGDLS and YYNGEE. Here the CDR3 reads CASSVVRSVQVIEAFF. In DNA, the CDR3 is TGTGCCAGCAGCGTAGTACGGTCCGTTCAGGTGATTGAAGCTTTCTTT.

V and J are TRBV6-6 and TRBJ1-5; D perhaps matches TRBD1 (6 bases). CDR3 length: 14 residues. Trimming removed 6 bases at V and 7 bases at J, with 16 bases between. Germline V lookup: CDR1 MNHNY, CDR2 SVGAGI (reference sequence). The CDR3 bases are TGTGCCAGCAGACGTCAGGGGCGCGAACAGCCCCAGCATTTT. This translates into CASRRQGREQPQHF.

The rearrangement joins TRBV5-1 to TRBJ2-3; 9 bases agree with TRBD1. The germline V gene has CDR1 SGHRS and CDR2 YFSETQ. The junction had 6 bases not matched to a gene; V was cut back by 4 bases and J by 3 bases. This CDR3 region has 15 residues. The CDR3 protein is CASSTGTGPTDTQYF. The CDR3, as DNA: TGCGCCAGCAGCACGGGGACAGGGCCGACAGATACGCAGTATTTT. Full variable domain (remainder filled in from reference TRBV5-1 and TRBJ2-3): KAGVTQTPRYLIKTRGQQVTLSCSPISGHRSVSWYQQTPGQGLQFLFEYFSETQRNKGNFPGRFSGRQFSNSRSEMNVSTLELGDSALYLCASSTGTGPTDTQYFGPGTRLTVL.

J is TRBJ1-5 and V is TRBV10-3; D remains ambiguous. The CDR3 consists of 12 residues. V was pared by 5 bases and J by 3 bases, with 5 bases between. In germline, CDR1 is ENHRY, CDR2 SYGVKD. Here the CDR3 reads CAISPNNQPQHF. CDR3 coding DNA: TGTGCCATCAGTCCGAACAATCAGCCCCAGCATTTT.

J is TRBJ1-2 and V is TRBV25-1, with D possibly TRBD1 on 5 matching bases. CDR1 and CDR2 (germline): MGHDK, SYGVNS. The CDR3 runs to 13 residues. V was pared by 2 bases and J by 4 bases, with 8 bases between. In DNA form, the CDR3 reads TGTGCCAGCAGTGAAGCAGGGACCTATGGCTACACCTTC. This sequence encodes CASSEAGTYGYTF.

CDR3 residues: CASSLPDQPQHF. In DNA form, the CDR3 reads TGTGCCAGCAGTTTACCCGATCAGCCCCAGCATTTT. This chain uses TRBV28 with TRBJ1-5; no reliable D call. This CDR3 has 12 residues. The germline V gene has CDR1 MDHEN and CDR2 SYDVKM. V was clipped by 2 bases and J by 5 bases, with 4 bases between them.

This clonotype was counted only a few times. The chain combines TRBV7-8 with TRBJ2-1; D gene unclear. Germline CDR1 is SGHVS and CDR2 is FQNEAQ. The V and J ends lost 5 bases and 9 bases respectively, with 14 bases between them. The CDR3 is 13 amino acids. The CDR3: CASSPLLTSEQFF. CDR3 DNA sequence: TGTGCCAGCAGCCCCCTCCTGACCAGTGAGCAGTTCTTC.

This chain joins TRBV12-3 or TRBV12-4 and TRBJ1-5; D might be TRBD1 (6 bases). V shed 3 bases and J shed 3 bases, with 12 bases lying between them. The CDR3 contains 15 residues. The CDR3 region is CASSFGTGNNQPQHF. The CDR3, as DNA: TGTGCCAGCAGTTTCGGTACAGGGAACAATCAGCCCCAGCATTTT.

This clonotype has only a few counts. J is TRBJ2-5 and V is TRBV5-1; the D gene could be TRBD1 or TRBD2 (5 bases each). Germline loops: CDR1 SGHRS, CDR2 YFSETQ. This CDR3 is built from 15 residues. Trimming took 5 bases from V and 3 from J, leaving 17 bases between them. The CDR3 bases are TGCGCCAGCAGTATTGGGGGTGTTCTTGAAGAGACCCAGTACTTC. Protein product: CASSIGGVLEETQYF.

This chain joins TRBV5-6 and TRBJ2-5; no definite D call. V lost 0 bases and J lost 5, with 11 bases in between. CDR3 length equals 14 residues. Germline-derived CDR1 and CDR2 are SGHDT and YYEEEE. CDR3 in DNA: TGTGCCAGCAGCTTGGAAATGAGATGGGAGACCCAGTACTTC. It codes for CASSLEMRWETQYF.